These 20 T cell receptor beta chains were sequenced from one sample in a study of shared clonotypes between healthy human individuals. Profiling relied on immunoSEQ multiplex PCR, and the TCRdb table lists in-frame clones only, not all of them. The repertoire holds around 330,000 clones, around 67% seen once, with 9% to 12% in the top ten. Sequencing used memory CD4+ T cells sorted from blood. Subset in this sample: CD45RA-negative fraction. Receptors were obtained from a man aged 30 to 45 in good health.

The gene calls are TRBV5-4 and TRBJ2-5, with a tentative D call TRBD1 (6 bases). Trimming pared 0 bases from V and 1 base from J, leaving 13 bases between. This CDR3 is 16 amino acids long. CDR1 SGHNT and CDR2 YYREEE come from the germline V gene (reference sequence). Here the CDR3 reads CASSLGAGAVQETQYF. The CDR3 DNA reads as TGTGCCAGCAGCTTGGGGGCAGGGGCAGTCCAAGAGACCCAGTACTTC.

The chain uses TRBV18 and TRBJ2-7; D is uncertain. Germline CDR1 KGHSH, CDR2 LQKENI. V lost 0 bases and J lost 7, with 10 bases in between. This CDR3 has 13 residues. The CDR3 region is CASSPPSLLEQYF. CDR3 nucleotides: TGTGCCAGCTCACCACCAAGTTTATTAGAGCAGTACTTC.

The sample holds one count of this clone. The chain couples TRBV5-1 to TRBJ2-7, with D hard to call. CDR3 length: 17 residues. The V and J ends lost 4 bases and 4 bases respectively, with 24 bases between them. The V gene's germline CDR1 is SGHRS and CDR2 YFSETQ. CDR3 protein: CASSPVFRAVPTYEQYF. CDR3 DNA: TGCGCCAGCAGCCCGGTATTTCGGGCAGTCCCAACTTACGAGCAGTACTTC.

The chain is built from TRBV6-6 and TRBJ1-2; maybe TRBD1 (5 bases). Germline V gene sequence: CDR1 MNHNY, CDR2 SVGAGI (reference sequence). The CDR3 consists of 14 residues. V was cut by 6 bases and J by 1 base, with 12 bases left in between. The CDR3 DNA follows: TGTGCCAGCAGCACCGGGACGGATAACTATGGCTACACCTTC. Translation: CASSTGTDNYGYTF.

This rearrangement joins TRBV6-1 to TRBJ2-1; 10 positions agree with TRBD2. Losses at the gene ends were 7 bases for V and 15 bases for J; bases not matched to a gene: 9. The CDR3 covers 12 residues. Looked up from germline, CDR1 is MNHNS and CDR2 is SASEGT. The DNA for the CDR3 is TGTGCCAGCACCCGGGGGACTAGCGAGTGGTTCTTC. This encodes CASTRGTSEWFF.

The chain employs TRBV30 and TRBJ2-3; TRBD2 might be the D (5 bases). The CDR3 has 13 residues. Germline CDR1 is GTSNPN and CDR2 is SVGIG (reference sequence). V was pared by 2 bases and J by 3 bases, with 9 bases between. CDR3 DNA: TGTGCCTGGAGTCCCGGACTGACAGATACGCAGTATTTT. The encoded protein is CAWSPGLTDTQYF.

The chain joins TRBV18 to TRBJ1-5; TRBD1 agrees at 8 bases. Germline CDR1 reads KGHSH; CDR2 reads LQKENI. J gave up 3 bases and V 4 bases, and 8 bases lay outside the gene matches. The CDR3 spans 16 residues. The CDR3 nucleotides are TGTGCCAGCTCACAATCAGGGGGCTCGGTCAATCAGCCCCAGCATTTT. It translates to CASSQSGGSVNQPQHF.

The chain couples TRBV19 to TRBJ2-7; the match to TRBD1 covers 12 bases. The length of the CDR3 is 15 residues. In germline, CDR1 is LNHDA, CDR2 SQIVND (reference sequence). Trimming took 3 bases from V and 6 from J; bases not matched to a gene: 6. CDR3 protein: CASSMPGQGAGEQYF. CDR3 coding DNA: TGTGCCAGTAGTATGCCGGGACAGGGGGCGGGCGAGCAGTACTTC.

The J gene is TRBJ1-1, the V gene TRBV4-1; TRBD1 agrees at 7 bases. CDR3 length: 17 amino acids. Trimming cost V 0 bases and J 1 base; bases outside gene matches: 8. Germline-derived CDR1 and CDR2 are MGHRA and YSYEKL. The CDR3 DNA reads as TGCGCCAGCAGCCAAGAGCGGCCCGGGACAGAGAACACTGAAGCTTTCTTT. This codes for CASSQERPGTENTEAFF.

The V and J genes are TRBV5-1 and TRBJ2-1; maybe TRBD2 (6 bases). CDR3 length: 16 residues. Deletions cut 5 bases from V and 4 bases from J, with 19 bases between. Germline V gene sequence: CDR1 SGHRS, CDR2 YFSETQ. The CDR3 here is CASRQEEAGTYNEQFF. The CDR3 DNA follows: TGCGCCAGCAGACAAGAGGAGGCGGGGACTTACAATGAGCAGTTCTTC.

This chain links TRBV6-5 with TRBJ1-1; no definite D call. The CDR3 runs 11 residues. The V and J ends lost 11 bases and 4 bases respectively, with 11 bases between them. Germline CDR1 and CDR2: MNHEY and SVGAGI. CDR3 bases: TGTGCCGCCACGCGGGGCACTGAAGCTTTCTTT. Translated: CAATRGTEAFF.

The chain recombines TRBV5-4 with TRBJ2-5; 12 bases line up with TRBD2. The junction had 6 bases not matched to a gene; V was cut back by 4 bases and J by 5 bases. There are 15 residues in the CDR3. Germline loops: CDR1 SGHNT, CDR2 YYREEE (reference sequence). CDR3 coding DNA: TGTGCCAGCAGCCTACGACTAGCGGGAGAGGAGACCCAGTACTTC. Its translation is CASSLRLAGEETQYF.

This clone was observed once. The chain joins TRBV5-1 to TRBJ2-1, with unresolved D. V was clipped by 0 bases and J by 7 bases, with 14 bases between them. The germline gives CDR1 SGHRS, CDR2 YFSETQ. The CDR3 runs to 15 residues. Here the CDR3 DNA reads TGCGCCAGCAGCTTGGGAACCCCGACTGTTAATGAGCAGTTCTTC. Translation gives CASSLGTPTVNEQFF.

The V gene is TRBV7-2, the J gene TRBJ2-3; no clear D. Looked up from germline, CDR1 is SGHTA and CDR2 is FQGNSA. Trimming took off 5 bases at V and 0 bases at J, with 9 bases between the two ends. CDR3 length: 14 amino acids. The CDR3 reads CASSPGLSTDTQYF. CDR3 DNA: TGTGCCAGCAGCCCCGGGCTGAGCACAGATACGCAGTATTTT.

This chain uses TRBV28 with TRBJ1-5; 7 bases match TRBD1. The CDR3 runs to 15 residues. Germline loops: CDR1 MDHEN, CDR2 SYDVKM. Germline trimming cut 5 bases from V and 4 bases from J; bases unmatched to any gene: 8. CDR3 loop: CASSTAGGANQPQHF. The CDR3 nucleotides are TGTGCCAGCAGTACAGCAGGGGGGGCAAATCAGCCCCAGCATTTT.

The J gene is TRBJ2-1, the V gene TRBV7-3, with TRBD2 matching 7 bases. From germline, CDR1 is SGHTA and CDR2 FQGTGA. With V trimmed by 0 bases and J by 6 bases, 11 bases remained unmatched. The CDR3 consists of 17 residues. CDR3 amino acids: CASSLTNTQRERNEQFF. CDR3 DNA: TGTGCCAGCAGCTTAACGAATACCCAGCGGGAACGCAATGAGCAGTTCTTC.

The chain carries TRBV6-1 and TRBJ1-3, with D unresolved. This CDR3 has 16 residues. Germline V gene lookup returns CDR1 MNHNS and CDR2 SASEGT. Trimming took 3 bases from V and 0 from J, leaving 12 bases between them. The CDR3 region is CASSELRTGSGNTIYF. The CDR3 bases are TGTGCCAGCAGTGAGCTCCGGACGGGCTCTGGAAACACCATATATTTT.

This clone was counted at least ten times. Other nucleotide sequences from this sample produce the same CDR3. V usage is TRBV9 and J usage is TRBJ1-3; weak D call: TRBD1 (5 bases). The CDR3 runs 14 residues. Trimming removed 2 bases at V and 0 bases at J, with 6 bases between. CDR1 SGDLS and CDR2 YYNGEE come from the germline V gene. The CDR3 DNA follows: TGTGCCAGCAGCGTGACAGACTCTGGAAACACCATATATTTT. Protein sequence: CASSVTDSGNTIYF.

The chain uses TRBV7-6 and TRBJ1-1, with D maybe TRBD1 (6 bases). Germline V gene lookup returns CDR1 SGHVS and CDR2 FNYEAQ. This CDR3 contains 14 residues. V lost 5 bases, J lost 3 bases, and 13 bases lay in between. CDR3 coding DNA: TGTGCCAGCAGCCCCCCGGGGGGGCACACTGAAGCTTTCTTT. Translation: CASSPPGGHTEAFF.

The chain recombines TRBV10-2 with TRBJ2-1, with TRBD2 matching over 11 bases. J lost 3 bases, V lost 5 bases, and 3 bases had no gene match. Germline V gene sequence: CDR1 WSHSY, CDR2 SAAADI. The CDR3 runs to 15 residues. This chain's CDR3 is CASSPTSGSYNEQFF. The CDR3 nucleotides are TGCGCCAGCAGTCCAACTAGCGGGAGCTACAATGAGCAGTTCTTC.